This T cell receptor (beta chain) was observed in a study of tissue T cells after allogeneic stem cell transplantation. Study overall: Pathologist H&E review favored samples with visible lymphocytes for sequencing among multiple samples.

V was trimmed by 3 bases and J by 2 bases, leaving 13 bases between them. Germline V gene sequence: CDR1 LGHNA, CDR2 YNFKEQ. The CDR3 has 15 residues. This clone is judged large. Data came from immunoSEQ multiplex PCR; TCRdb stores just in-frame clones and leaves some out. The sample lists 900 to 1,300 clones; around 40% were seen once. This research-autopsy study prospectively enrolled adult allogeneic hematopoietic cell transplant recipients with steroid-refractory graft-versus-host disease. Here the sequenced sample was stomach tissue, taken at autopsy. V is TRBV4-2 and J is TRBJ1-2; perhaps TRBD1 as D (6 bases). The clonotype originates from a female patient aged 40-75 years with steroid-refractory graft-versus-host disease after an allogeneic stem cell transplant. Some T cells may trace back to the graft donor. The CDR3 DNA reads TGTGCCAGCAGCCAGTCAGGGGCGACGAACTATGGCTACACCTTC. Translation: CASSQSGATNYGYTF.